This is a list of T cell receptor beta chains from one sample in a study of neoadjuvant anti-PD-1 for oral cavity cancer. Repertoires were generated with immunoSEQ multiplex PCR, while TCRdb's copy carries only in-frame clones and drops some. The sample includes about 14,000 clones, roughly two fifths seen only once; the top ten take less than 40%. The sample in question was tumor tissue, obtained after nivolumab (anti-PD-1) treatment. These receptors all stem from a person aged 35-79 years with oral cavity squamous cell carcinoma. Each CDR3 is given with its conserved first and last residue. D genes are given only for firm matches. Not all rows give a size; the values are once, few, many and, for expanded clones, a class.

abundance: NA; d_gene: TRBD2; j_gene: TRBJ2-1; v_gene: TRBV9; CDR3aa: CASSVYGLAVYNEQFF; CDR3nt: TGTGCCAGCAGCGTTTACGGACTAGCGGTCTACAATGAGCAGTTCTTC
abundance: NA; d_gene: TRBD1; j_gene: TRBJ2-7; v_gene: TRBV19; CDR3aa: CASSRDRGIYEQYF; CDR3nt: TGTGCCAGTAGCCGGGACAGGGGGATCTACGAGCAGTACTTC
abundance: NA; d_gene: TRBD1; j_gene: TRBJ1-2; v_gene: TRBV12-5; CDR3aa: CASGRDRGYAYNYGYTF; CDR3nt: TGTGCTAGTGGACGGGACAGAGGTTACGCATATAACTATGGCTACACCTTC
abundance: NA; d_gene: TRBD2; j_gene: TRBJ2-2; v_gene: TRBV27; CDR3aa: CASDEDGLAGGPTGELFF; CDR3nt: TGTGCCAGCGATGAAGATGGACTAGCGGGGGGGCCCACCGGGGAGCTGTTTTTT
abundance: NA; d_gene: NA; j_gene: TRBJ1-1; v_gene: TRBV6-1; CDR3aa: CASSTQGNTEAFF; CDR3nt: TGTGCCAGCAGTACCCAGGGAAACACTGAAGCTTTCTTT
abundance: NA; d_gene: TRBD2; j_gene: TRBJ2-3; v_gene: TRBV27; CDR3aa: CASSFVAGGTDTQYF; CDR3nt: TGTGCCAGCAGTTTTGTAGCGGGGGGAACAGATACGCAGTATTTT
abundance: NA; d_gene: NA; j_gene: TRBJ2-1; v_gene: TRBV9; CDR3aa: CASSETRVGGAPVEQFF; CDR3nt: TGTGCCAGCAGCGAGACGCGGGTCGGGGGCGCACCAGTTGAGCAGTTCTTC
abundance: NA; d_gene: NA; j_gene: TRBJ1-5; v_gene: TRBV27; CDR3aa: CASSLGYSNQPQHF; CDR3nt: TGTGCCAGCAGTTTAGGGTATAGCAATCAGCCCCAGCATTTT
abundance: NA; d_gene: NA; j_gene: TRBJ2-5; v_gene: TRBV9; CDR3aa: CASSPAWATGGVQYF; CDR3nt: TGTGCCAGCAGCCCAGCCTGGGCAACCGGGGGTGTCCAGTACTTC
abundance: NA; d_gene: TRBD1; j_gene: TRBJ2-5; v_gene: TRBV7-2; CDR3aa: CASSLETGRETQYF; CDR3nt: TGTGCCAGCAGCTTAGAGACAGGGAGAGAGACCCAGTACTTC
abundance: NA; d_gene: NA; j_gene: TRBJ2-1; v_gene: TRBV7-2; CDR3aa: CASSFGPADEQFF; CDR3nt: TGTGCCAGCAGCTTTGGTCCCGCGGATGAGCAGTTCTTC
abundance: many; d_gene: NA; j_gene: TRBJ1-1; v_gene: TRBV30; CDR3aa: CAWSDGGDTEAFF; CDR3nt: TGTGCCTGGAGTGACGGGGGGGACACTGAAGCTTTCTTT
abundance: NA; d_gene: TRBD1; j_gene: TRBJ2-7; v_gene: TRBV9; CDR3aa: CASSINSGTGMSEQYF; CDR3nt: TGTGCCAGCAGCATCAACTCCGGGACAGGGATGAGCGAGCAGTACTTC
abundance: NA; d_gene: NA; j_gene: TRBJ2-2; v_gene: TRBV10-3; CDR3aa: CAISEPGTGELFF; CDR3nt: TGTGCCATCAGTGAGCCGGGAACCGGGGAGCTGTTTTTT
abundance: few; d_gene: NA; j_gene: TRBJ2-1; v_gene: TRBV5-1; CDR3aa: CASSPPVPGEQFF; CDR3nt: TGCGCCAGCAGCCCCCCCGTCCCGGGCGAGCAGTTCTTC
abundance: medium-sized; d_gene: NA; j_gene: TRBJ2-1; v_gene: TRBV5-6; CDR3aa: CASSPTGEGRSQFF; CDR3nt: TGTGCCAGCAGCCCAACCGGAGAGGGGCGAAGTCAGTTCTTC
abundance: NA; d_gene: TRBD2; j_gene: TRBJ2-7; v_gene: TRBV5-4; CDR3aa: CASSHQSGSYEQYF; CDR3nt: TGTGCCAGCAGCCATCAGAGCGGGAGCTACGAGCAGTACTTC
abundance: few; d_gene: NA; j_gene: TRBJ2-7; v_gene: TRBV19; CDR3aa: CASPRDSHTYEQYF; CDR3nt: TGTGCCAGTCCTCGTGACTCCCATACCTACGAGCAGTACTTC
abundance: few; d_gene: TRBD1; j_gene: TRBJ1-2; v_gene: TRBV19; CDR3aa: CASSVQGANYGYTF; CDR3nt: TGTGCCAGTAGTGTACAGGGGGCCAACTATGGCTACACCTTC
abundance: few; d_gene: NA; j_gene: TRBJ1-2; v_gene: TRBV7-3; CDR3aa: CASSLRRDGPSNYGYTF; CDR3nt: TGTGCCAGCAGCCTTAGAAGGGACGGCCCTTCTAACTATGGCTACACCTTC
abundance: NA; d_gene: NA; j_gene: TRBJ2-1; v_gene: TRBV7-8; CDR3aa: CASSSGPNNEQFF; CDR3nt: TGTGCCAGCAGCTCAGGACCGAACAATGAGCAGTTCTTC
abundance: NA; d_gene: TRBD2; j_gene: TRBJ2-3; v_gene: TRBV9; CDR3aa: CASSGGTSVYTDTQYF; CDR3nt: TGTGCCAGCAGCGGGGGGACTAGCGTATACACAGATACGCAGTATTTT
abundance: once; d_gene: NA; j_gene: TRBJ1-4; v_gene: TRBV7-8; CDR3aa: CASSLFDGTNEKLFF; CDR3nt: TGTGCCAGCAGCTTATTTGATGGAACTAATGAAAAACTGTTTTTT
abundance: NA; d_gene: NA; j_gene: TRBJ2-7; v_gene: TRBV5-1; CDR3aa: CASSSDRYEQYF; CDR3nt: TGTGCCAGCAGCTCAGACAGGTACGAGCAGTACTTC